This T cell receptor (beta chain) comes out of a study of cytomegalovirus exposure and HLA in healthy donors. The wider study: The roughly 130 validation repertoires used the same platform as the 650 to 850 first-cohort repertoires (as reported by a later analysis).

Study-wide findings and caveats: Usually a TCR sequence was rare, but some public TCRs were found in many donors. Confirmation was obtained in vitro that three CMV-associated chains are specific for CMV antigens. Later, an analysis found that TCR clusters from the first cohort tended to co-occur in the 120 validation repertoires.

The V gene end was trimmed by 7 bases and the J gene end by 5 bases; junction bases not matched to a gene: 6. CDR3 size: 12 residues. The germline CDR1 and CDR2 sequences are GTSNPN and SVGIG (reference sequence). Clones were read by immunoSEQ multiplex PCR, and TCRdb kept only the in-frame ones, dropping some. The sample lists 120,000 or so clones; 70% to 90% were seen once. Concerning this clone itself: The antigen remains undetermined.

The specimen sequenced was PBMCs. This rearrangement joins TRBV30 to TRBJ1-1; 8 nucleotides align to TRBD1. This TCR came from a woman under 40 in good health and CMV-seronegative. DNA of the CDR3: TGTGCCTTCACAGGGGGAAGGACTGAAGCTTTCTTT. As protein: CAFTGGRTEAFF.